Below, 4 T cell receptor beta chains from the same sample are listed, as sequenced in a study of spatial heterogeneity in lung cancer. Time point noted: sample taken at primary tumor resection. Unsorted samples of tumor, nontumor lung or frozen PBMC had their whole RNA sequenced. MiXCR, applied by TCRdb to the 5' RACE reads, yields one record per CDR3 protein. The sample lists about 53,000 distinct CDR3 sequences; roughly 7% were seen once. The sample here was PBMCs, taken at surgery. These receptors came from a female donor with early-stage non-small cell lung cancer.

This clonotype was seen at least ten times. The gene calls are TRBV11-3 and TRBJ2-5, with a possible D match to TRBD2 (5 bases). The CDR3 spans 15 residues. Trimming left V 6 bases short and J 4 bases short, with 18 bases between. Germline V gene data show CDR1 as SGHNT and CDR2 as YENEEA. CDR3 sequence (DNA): TGTGCCAGCAGTTCTGGTTCCCTTGAGGGAGAGACCCAGTACTTC. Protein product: CASSSGSLEGETQYF.

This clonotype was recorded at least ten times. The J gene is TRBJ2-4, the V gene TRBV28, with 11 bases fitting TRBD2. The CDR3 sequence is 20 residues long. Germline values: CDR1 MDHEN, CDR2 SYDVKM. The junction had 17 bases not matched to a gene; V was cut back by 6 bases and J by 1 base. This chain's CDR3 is CASSRTSGGPRLMAKNIQYF. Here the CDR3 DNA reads TGTGCCAGCAGCAGAACTAGCGGGGGACCCCGGCTAATGGCCAAAAACATTCAGTACTTC.

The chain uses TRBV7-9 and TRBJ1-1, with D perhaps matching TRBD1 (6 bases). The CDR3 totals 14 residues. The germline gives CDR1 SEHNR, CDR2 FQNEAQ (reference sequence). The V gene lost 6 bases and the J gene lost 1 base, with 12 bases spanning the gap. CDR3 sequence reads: CASRNLQGNTEAFF. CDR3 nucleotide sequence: TGTGCCAGCAGGAACCTACAGGGGAACACTGAAGCTTTCTTT.

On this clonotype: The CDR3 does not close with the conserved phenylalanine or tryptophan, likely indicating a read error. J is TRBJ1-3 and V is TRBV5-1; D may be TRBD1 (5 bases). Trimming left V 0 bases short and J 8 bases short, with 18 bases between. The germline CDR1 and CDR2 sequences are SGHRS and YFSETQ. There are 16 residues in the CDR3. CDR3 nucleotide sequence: TGCGCCAGCAGCTTGGAAGTCACGGGGATAGGGGACACCATATATCTT. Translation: CASSLEVTGIGDTIYL.